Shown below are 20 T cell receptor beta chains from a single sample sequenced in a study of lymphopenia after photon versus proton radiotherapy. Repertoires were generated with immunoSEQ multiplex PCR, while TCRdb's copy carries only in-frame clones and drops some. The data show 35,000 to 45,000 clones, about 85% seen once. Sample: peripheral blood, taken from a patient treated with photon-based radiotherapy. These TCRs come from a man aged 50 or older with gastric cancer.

CDR3 bases: TGCGCCAGCAGCGAGCGACCGGGACAGGGCGAGGGGGAGCTGTTTTTT. This sequence encodes CASSERPGQGEGELFF. V usage is TRBV5-1 and J usage is TRBJ2-2; TRBD1 matches 9 bases. V lost 4 bases to trimming and J lost 8 bases; unmatched junction nucleotides: 12. This CDR3 is built from 16 residues. Germline CDR1 and CDR2: SGHRS and YFSETQ.

Here the CDR3 reads CASSRTSGGPNEKLFF. The CDR3 region has the DNA TGTGCCAGCTCGCGCACCTCAGGGGGTCCTAATGAAAAACTGTTTTTT. The gene calls are TRBV18 and TRBJ1-4; 7 nucleotides agree with TRBD1. The CDR3 extends over 16 amino acids. Trimming at V came to 6 bases and at J to 3 bases, leaving 10 bases not matched to a gene. Germline V gives CDR1 KGHSH, CDR2 LQKENI.

CDR3 in amino acids: CASSLGSAKGDNEQFF. DNA for the CDR3: TGTGCCAGCAGCTTAGGGTCGGCCAAGGGGGACAATGAGCAGTTCTTC. The rearrangement links TRBV7-2 to TRBJ2-1, with a tentative D call TRBD1 (6 bases). Germline lookup yields CDR1 SGHTA and CDR2 FQGNSA. V lost 1 base and J 5 bases, leaving 15 bases between the germline ends. The CDR3 is made up of 16 amino acids. The variable domain in full, completed from reference TRBV7-2 and TRBJ2-1, reads GAGVSQSPSNKVTEKGKDVELRCDPISGHTALYWYRQSLGQGLEFLIYFQGNSAPDKSGLPSDRFSAERTGGSVSTLTIQRTQQEDSAVYLCASSLGSAKGDNEQFFGPGTRLTVL.

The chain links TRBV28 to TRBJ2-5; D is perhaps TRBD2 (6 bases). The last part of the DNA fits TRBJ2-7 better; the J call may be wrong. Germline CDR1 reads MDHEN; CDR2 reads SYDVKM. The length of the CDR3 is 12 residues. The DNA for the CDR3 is TGTGCCAGCACCTTCGGGAGCTACGAGCAGTACTTC. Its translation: CASTFGSYEQYF.

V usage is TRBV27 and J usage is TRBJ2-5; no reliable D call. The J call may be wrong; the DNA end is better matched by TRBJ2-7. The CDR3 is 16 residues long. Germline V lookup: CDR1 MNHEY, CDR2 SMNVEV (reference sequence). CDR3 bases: TGTGCCAGCAGACCCATGGGCGCTGTGGTCTCCTACGAGCAGTACTTC. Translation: CASRPMGAVVSYEQYF.

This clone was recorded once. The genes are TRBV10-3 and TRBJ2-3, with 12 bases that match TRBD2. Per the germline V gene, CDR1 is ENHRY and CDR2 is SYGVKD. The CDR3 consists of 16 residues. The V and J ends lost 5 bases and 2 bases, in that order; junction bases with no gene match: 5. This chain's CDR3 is CAISLGLAGNTDTQYF. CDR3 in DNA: TGTGCCATCAGTCTTGGACTAGCGGGAAACACAGATACGCAGTATTTT.

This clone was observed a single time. This CDR3 is CASSLAGIATDTQYF. The CDR3, as DNA: TGTGCCAGCAGCTTAGCGGGCATAGCTACAGATACGCAGTATTTT. V is TRBV7-8 and J is TRBJ2-3; D is undetermined. This CDR3 spans 15 amino acids. Germline V gene sequence: CDR1 SGHVS, CDR2 FQNEAQ. Trimming removed 0 bases at V and 3 bases at J, with 10 bases between.

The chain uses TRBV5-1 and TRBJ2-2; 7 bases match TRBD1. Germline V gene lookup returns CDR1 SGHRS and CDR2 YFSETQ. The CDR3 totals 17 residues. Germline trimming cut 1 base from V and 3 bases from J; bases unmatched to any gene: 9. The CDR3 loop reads CASSLSDRVGDTGELFF. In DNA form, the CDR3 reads TGCGCCAGCAGCTTGTCCGACAGGGTTGGGGACACCGGGGAGCTGTTTTTT.

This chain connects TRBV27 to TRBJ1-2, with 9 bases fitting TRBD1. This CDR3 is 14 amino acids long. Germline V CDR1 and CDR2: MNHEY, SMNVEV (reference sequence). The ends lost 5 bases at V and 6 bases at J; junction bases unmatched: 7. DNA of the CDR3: TGTGCCAGCAGTCCGTGGGGACAGGGACATGGCTACACCTTC. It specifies CASSPWGQGHGYTF.

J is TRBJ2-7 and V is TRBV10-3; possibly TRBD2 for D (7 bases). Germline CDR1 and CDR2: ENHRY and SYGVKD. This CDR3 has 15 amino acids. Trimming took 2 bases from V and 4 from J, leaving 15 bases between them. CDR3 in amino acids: CAISEEWRGLYEQYF. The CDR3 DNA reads TGTGCCATCAGTGAGGAGTGGCGGGGGCTTTACGAGCAGTACTTC.

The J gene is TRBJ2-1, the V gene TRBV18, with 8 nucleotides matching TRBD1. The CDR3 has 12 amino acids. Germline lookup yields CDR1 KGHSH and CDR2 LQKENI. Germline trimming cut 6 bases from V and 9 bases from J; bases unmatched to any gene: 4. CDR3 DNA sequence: TGTGCCAGCTCCCAGGGGGCTGGTGAGCAGTTCTTC. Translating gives CASSQGAGEQFF.

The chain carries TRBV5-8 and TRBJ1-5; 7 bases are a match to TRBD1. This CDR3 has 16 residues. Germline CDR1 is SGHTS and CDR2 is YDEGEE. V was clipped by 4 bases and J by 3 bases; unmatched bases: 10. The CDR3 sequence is CASSAGQLVPNQPQHF. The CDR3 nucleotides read TGTGCCAGCAGCGCGGGACAGTTAGTACCCAATCAGCCCCAGCATTTT.

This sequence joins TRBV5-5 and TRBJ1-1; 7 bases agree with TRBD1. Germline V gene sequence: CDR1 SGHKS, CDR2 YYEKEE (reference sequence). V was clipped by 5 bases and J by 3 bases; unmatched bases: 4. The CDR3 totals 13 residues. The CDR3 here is CASREDRYTEAFF. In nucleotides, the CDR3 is TGTGCCAGCAGGGAGGACAGGTACACTGAAGCTTTCTTT.

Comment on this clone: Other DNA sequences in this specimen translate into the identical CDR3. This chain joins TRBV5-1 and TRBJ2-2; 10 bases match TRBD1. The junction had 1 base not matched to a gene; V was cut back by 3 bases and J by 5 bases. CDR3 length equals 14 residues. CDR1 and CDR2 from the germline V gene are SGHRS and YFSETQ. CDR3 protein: CASSWGQGTGELFF. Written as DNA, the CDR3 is TGCGCCAGCAGCTGGGGACAGGGGACCGGGGAGCTGTTTTTT.

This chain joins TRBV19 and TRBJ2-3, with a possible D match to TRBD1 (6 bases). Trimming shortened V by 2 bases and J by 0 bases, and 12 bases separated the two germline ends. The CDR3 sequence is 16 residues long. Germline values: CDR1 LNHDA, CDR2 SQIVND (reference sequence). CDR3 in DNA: TGTGCCAGTAGTATATACGGACAGATTAGCACAGATACGCAGTATTTT. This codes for CASSIYGQISTDTQYF.

The CDR3 region has the DNA TGTGCTAGTGGTTTGGTATCTAATGGGGGTGAGCAGTACTTC. Its protein is CASGLVSNGGEQYF. V and J are TRBV12-5 and TRBJ2-7, with D tentatively TRBD1 or TRBD2 (5 bases each). The CDR3 runs 14 residues. Trimming took off 0 bases at V and 7 bases at J, with 13 bases between the two ends. Germline loops: CDR1 LGHNT, CDR2 FRNRAP.

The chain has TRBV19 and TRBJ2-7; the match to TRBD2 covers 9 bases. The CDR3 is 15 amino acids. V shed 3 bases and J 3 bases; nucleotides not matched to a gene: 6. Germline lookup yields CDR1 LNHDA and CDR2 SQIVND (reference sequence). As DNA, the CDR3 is TGTGCCAGTAGTATCGAGGCGGGAGGGTTCTACGAGCAGTACTTC. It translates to CASSIEAGGFYEQYF.

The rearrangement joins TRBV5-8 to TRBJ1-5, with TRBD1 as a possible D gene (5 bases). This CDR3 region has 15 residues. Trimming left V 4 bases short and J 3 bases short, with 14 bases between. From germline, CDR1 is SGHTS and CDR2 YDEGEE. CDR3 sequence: CASSRLSGLNQPQHF. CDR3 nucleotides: TGTGCCAGCAGCCGTCTCTCAGGGCTCAATCAGCCCCAGCATTTT.

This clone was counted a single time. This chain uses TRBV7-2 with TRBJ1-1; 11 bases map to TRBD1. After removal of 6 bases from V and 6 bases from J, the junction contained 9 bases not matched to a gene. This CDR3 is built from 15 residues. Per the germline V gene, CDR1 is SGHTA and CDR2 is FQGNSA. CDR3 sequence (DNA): TGTGCCAGCAGATCTCGACCGGGACAGGGGGCTGAAGCTTTCTTT. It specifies CASRSRPGQGAEAFF.

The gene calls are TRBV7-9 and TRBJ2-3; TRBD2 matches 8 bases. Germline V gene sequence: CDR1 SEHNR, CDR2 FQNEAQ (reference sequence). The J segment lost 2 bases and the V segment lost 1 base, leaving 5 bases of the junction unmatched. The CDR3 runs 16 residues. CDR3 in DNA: TGTGCCAGCAGCTTAGGGCAAGCGGGAGACACAGATACGCAGTATTTT. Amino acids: CASSLGQAGDTDTQYF.